This T cell receptor beta chain was found in a study of control samples from healthy donors and cancer patients. The assay was immunoSEQ multiplex PCR, and TCRdb's table has in-frame clones only and misses some. Of 140,000 or so clones listed, 89% were seen once; the top ten hold more than 4%. Looked up from germline, CDR1 is LNHDA and CDR2 is SQIVND (reference sequence). This CDR3 is 15 amino acids long. V lost 7 bases and J lost 2, with 15 bases in between. The V gene is TRBV19, the J gene TRBJ2-1; D remains unclear. Sequencing was performed on blood. The clonotype comes from a man aged 25-45 years in good health. The CDR3: CASNPLPRAYNEQFF. DNA of the CDR3: TGTGCCAGTAACCCTCTCCCTAGGGCCTACAATGAGCAGTTCTTC.